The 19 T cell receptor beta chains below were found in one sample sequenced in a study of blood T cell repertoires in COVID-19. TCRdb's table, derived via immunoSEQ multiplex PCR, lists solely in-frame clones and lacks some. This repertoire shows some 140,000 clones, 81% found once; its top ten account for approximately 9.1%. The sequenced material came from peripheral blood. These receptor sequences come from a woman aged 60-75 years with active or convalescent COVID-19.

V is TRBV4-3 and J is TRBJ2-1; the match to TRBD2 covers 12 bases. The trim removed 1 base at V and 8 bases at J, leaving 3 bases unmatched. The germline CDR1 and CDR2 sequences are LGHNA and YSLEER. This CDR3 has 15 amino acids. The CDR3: CASSQGRLAGDEQFF. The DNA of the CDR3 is TGCGCCAGCAGCCAAGGGCGACTAGCGGGAGATGAGCAGTTCTTC.

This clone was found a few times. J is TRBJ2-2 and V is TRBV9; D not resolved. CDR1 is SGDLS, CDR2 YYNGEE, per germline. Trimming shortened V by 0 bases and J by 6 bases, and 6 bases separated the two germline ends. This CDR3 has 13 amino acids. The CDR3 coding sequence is TGTGCCAGCAGCGTAGACGGTCCCGGGGAGCTGTTTTTT. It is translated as CASSVDGPGELFF.

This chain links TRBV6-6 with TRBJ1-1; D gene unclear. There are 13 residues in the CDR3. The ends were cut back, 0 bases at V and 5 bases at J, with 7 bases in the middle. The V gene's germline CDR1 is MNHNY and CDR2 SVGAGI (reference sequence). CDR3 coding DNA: TGTGCCAGCAGTTACTCCGAGGGTACTGAAGCTTTCTTT. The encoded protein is CASSYSEGTEAFF.

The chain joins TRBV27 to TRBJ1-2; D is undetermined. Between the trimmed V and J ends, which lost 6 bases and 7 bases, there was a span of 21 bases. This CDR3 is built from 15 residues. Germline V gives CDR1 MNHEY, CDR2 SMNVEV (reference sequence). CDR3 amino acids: CASRAGGGKGGGYTF. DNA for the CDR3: TGTGCCAGCAGGGCCGGAGGAGGTAAGGGTGGTGGCTACACCTTC.

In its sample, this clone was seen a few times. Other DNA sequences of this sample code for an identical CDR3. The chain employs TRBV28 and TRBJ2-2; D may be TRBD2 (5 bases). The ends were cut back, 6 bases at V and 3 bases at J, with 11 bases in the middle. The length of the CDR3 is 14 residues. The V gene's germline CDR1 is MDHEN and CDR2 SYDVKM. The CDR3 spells CASSRTGYTGELFF. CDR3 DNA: TGTGCCAGCAGCCGGACTGGATACACCGGGGAGCTGTTTTTT.

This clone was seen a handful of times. CDR3 sequence reads: CASSPTGGTYEQYF. The CDR3 DNA reads as TGTGCCAGCTCACCAACGGGAGGCACCTACGAGCAGTACTTC. This sequence joins TRBV18 and TRBJ2-7; 7 nucleotides agree with TRBD2. This CDR3 has 14 amino acids. Germline V gene data show CDR1 as KGHSH and CDR2 as LQKENI. The ends lost 2 bases at V and 2 bases at J; junction bases unmatched: 3.

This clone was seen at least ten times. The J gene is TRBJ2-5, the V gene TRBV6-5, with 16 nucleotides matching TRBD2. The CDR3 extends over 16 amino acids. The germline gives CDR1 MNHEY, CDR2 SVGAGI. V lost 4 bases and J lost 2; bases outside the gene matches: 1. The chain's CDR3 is CASSLGLAGGQETQYF. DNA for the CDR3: TGTGCCAGCAGTTTGGGACTAGCGGGGGGGCAAGAGACCCAGTACTTC.

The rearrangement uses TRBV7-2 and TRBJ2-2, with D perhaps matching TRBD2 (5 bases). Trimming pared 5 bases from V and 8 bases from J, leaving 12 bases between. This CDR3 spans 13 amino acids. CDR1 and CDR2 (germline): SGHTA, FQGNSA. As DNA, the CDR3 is TGTGCCAGCAGCCGCCTAGCATCTGGGGAGCTGTTTTTT. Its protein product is CASSRLASGELFF.

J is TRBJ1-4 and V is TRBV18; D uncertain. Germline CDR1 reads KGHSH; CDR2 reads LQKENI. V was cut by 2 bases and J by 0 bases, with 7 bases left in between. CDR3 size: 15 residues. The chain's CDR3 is CASSPTQATNEKLFF. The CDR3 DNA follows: TGTGCCAGCTCACCAACCCAGGCAACTAATGAAAAACTGTTTTTT. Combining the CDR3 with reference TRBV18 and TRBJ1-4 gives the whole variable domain NAGVMQNPRHLVRRRGQEARLRCSPMKGHSHVYWYRQLPEEGLKFMVYLQKENIIDESGMPKERFSAEFPKEGPSILRIQQVVRGDSAAYFCASSPTQATNEKLFFGSGTQLSVL.

The CDR3 region has the DNA TGCAGCGTTGAACCCCAGCGGGGGGCCTCCTACAATGAGCAGTTCTTC. Translation: CSVEPQRGASYNEQFF. J is TRBJ2-1 and V is TRBV29-1, with 9 nucleotides matching TRBD2. The CDR3 covers 16 residues. V lost 2 bases, J lost 0 bases, and 5 bases stayed unmatched. CDR1 and CDR2 (germline): SQVTM, ANQGSEA.

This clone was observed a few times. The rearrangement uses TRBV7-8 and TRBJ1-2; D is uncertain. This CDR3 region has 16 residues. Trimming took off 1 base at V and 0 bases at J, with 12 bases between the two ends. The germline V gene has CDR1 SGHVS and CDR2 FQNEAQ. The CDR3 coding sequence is TGTGCCAGCAGCTTAGTCGGAGCGGGCACTAACTATGGCTACACCTTC. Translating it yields CASSLVGAGTNYGYTF.

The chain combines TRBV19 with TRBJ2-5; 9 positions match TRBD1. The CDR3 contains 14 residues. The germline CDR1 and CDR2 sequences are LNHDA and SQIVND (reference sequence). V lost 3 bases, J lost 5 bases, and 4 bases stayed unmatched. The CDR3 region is CASSITGGGETQYF. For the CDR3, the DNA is TGTGCCAGTAGTATCACAGGGGGCGGTGAGACCCAGTACTTC.

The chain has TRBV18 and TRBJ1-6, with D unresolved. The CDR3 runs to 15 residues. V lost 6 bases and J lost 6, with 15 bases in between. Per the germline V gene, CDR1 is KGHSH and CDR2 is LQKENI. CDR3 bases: TGTGCCAGCTCCCGCGGGGAGCCCCCTAATTCACCCCTCCACTTT. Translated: CASSRGEPPNSPLHF.

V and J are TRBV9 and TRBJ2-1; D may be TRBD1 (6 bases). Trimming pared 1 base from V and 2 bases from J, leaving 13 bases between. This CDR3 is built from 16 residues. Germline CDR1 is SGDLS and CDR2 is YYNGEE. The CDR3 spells CASSVSKGVPYNEQFF. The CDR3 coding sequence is TGTGCCAGCAGCGTAAGTAAGGGGGTCCCCTACAATGAGCAGTTCTTC.

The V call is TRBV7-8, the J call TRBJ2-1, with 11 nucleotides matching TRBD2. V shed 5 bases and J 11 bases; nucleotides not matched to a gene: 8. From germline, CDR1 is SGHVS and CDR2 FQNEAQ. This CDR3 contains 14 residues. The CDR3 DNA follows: TGTGCCAGCAGCCCGACTAGCGGGAACCTAAAGCAGTTCTTC. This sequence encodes CASSPTSGNLKQFF.

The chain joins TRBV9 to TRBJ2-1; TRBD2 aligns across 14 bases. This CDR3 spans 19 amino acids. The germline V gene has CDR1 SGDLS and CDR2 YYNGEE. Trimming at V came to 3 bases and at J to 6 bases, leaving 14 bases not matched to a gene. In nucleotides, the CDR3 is TGTGCCAGCAGCGGATCGAGACTAGCGGGAGGGCCTCTCCTCAATGAGCAGTTCTTC. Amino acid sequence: CASSGSRLAGGPLLNEQFF.

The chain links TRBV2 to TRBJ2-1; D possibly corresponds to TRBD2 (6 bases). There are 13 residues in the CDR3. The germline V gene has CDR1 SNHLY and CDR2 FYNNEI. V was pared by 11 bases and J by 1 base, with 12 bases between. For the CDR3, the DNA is TGTGCCGGAGGGGCAGGATCCTACAATGAGCAGTTCTTC. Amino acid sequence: CAGGAGSYNEQFF.

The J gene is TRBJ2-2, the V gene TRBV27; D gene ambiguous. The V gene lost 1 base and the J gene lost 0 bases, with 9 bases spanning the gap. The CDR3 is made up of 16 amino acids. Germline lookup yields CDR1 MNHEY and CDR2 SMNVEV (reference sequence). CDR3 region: CASSLLGSANTGELFF. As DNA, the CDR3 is TGTGCCAGCAGTTTATTAGGCAGCGCGAACACCGGGGAGCTGTTTTTT.

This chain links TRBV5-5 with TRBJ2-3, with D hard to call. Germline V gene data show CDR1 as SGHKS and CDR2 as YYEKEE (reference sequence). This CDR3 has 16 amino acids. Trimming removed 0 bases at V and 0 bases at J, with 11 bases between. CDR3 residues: CASSLGRGTSTDTQYF. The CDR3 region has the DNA TGTGCCAGCAGCTTGGGGCGAGGAACCAGCACAGATACGCAGTATTTT. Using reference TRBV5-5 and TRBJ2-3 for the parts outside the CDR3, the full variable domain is DAGVTQSPTHLIKTRGQQVTLRCSPISGHKSVSWYQQVLGQGPQFIFQYYEKEERGRGNFPDRFSARQFPNYSSELNVNALLLGDSALYLCASSLGRGTSTDTQYFGPGTRLTVL.